These 23 T cell receptor beta chains were all obtained from the same sample, sequenced in a study of blood T cell repertoires in COVID-19. Measured with immunoSEQ multiplex PCR; TCRdb has only the in-frame clones, and not every one. The sample lists 300,000 to 450,000 clones; 70% to 85% were seen once. Material for sequencing was peripheral blood. All receptors come from a human donor with acute or convalescent COVID-19. The donor label of this sample is uncertain.

This chain uses TRBV3-1 (or the pseudogene TRBV3-2) with TRBJ2-7; D gene ambiguous. V gave up 2 bases and J gave up 6 bases, with 11 bases separating them. Looked up from germline, CDR1 is LGHDT and CDR2 is YNNKEL (reference sequence). There are 13 residues in the CDR3. The CDR3: CASSQFLGREQYF. In nucleotides, the CDR3 is TGTGCCAGCAGCCAATTTCTAGGTCGCGAGCAGTACTTC.

CDR3 coding DNA: TGTGCCAGCAGCTTGGGGGGCAGGGATGGAAACACCATATATTTT. Translation: CASSLGGRDGNTIYF. The genes are TRBV5-6 and TRBJ1-3; D perhaps matches TRBD1 (5 bases). Per germline, CDR1 SGHDT and CDR2 YYEEEE. V was clipped by 0 bases and J by 3 bases, with 10 bases between them. The CDR3 is 15 residues long. Based on the CDR3 plus reference TRBV5-6 and TRBJ1-3, the full variable domain is DAGVTQSPTHLIKTRGQQVTLRCSPKSGHDTVSWYQQALGQGPQFIFQYYEEEERQRGNFPDRFSGHQFPNYSSELNVNALLLGDSALYLCASSLGGRDGNTIYFGEGSWLTVV.

This chain connects TRBV5-6 to TRBJ1-3; D gene uncertain. V lost 0 bases, J lost 2 bases, and 15 bases lay in between. The CDR3 runs 17 residues. Per germline, CDR1 SGHDT and CDR2 YYEEEE. DNA of the CDR3: TGTGCCAGCAGCTTGGGGCCAGCGGTAAAGCCTGGAAACACCATATATTTT. Amino acids: CASSLGPAVKPGNTIYF.

The chain carries TRBV5-1 and TRBJ1-4; D is unresolved. Germline V gene sequence: CDR1 SGHRS, CDR2 YFSETQ. CDR3 length: 13 amino acids. Trimming stripped 5 bases from V and 8 bases from J, with 13 bases between. CDR3 coding DNA: TGCGCCAGCAGGTATGGACCGGGGGAAAAACTGTTTTTT. Its protein is CASRYGPGEKLFF.

The V call is TRBV11-2, the J call TRBJ2-2; 10 bases line up with TRBD1. Germline loops: CDR1 SGHAT, CDR2 FQNNGV. The CDR3 is made up of 16 amino acids. V trimming: 5 bases; J trimming: 4 bases; junction bases outside the gene matches: 7. CDR3 DNA sequence: TGTGCCAGCAGCATAACGGACAGGGGGAGCACCGGGGAGCTGTTTTTT. Protein: CASSITDRGSTGELFF.

The genes are TRBV3-1 (or the pseudogene TRBV3-2) and TRBJ2-6; maybe TRBD1 (5 bases). CDR1 and CDR2 (germline): LGHDT, YNNKEL (reference sequence). Trimming left V 4 bases short and J 4 bases short, with 11 bases between. This CDR3 is built from 15 residues. CDR3 region: CASSPEGVGANVLTF. CDR3 in DNA: TGTGCCAGCAGCCCCGAAGGGGTAGGGGCCAACGTCCTGACTTTC.

V is TRBV28 and J is TRBJ1-1, with 11 bases identical to TRBD1. The CDR3 spans 14 residues. The junction had 12 bases not matched to a gene; V was cut back by 6 bases and J by 12 bases. CDR1 is MDHEN, CDR2 SYDVKM, per germline. The chain's CDR3 is CASSPGGTGGLSFF. The CDR3, as DNA: TGTGCCAGCAGCCCAGGAGGGACAGGGGGGTTATCTTTCTTT.

V is TRBV6-5 and J is TRBJ2-7; TRBD1 is a possible D gene (6 bases). The CDR3 is made up of 13 amino acids. Germline CDR1 is MNHEY and CDR2 is SVGAGI. Trimming took off 5 bases at V and 4 bases at J, with 12 bases between the two ends. CDR3: CASSRPQGYEQYF. In nucleotides, the CDR3 is TGTGCCAGCAGTCGTCCCCAGGGGTACGAGCAGTACTTC.

The gene calls are TRBV30 and TRBJ2-6; perhaps TRBD1 as D (5 bases). This CDR3 region has 16 residues. Germline CDR1 reads GTSNPN; CDR2 reads SVGIG (reference sequence). V was trimmed by 2 bases and J by 2 bases, leaving 13 bases between them. The CDR3: CAWSPIGVAGANVLTF. For the CDR3, the DNA is TGTGCCTGGAGTCCCATAGGGGTTGCTGGGGCCAACGTCCTGACTTTC.

V is TRBV2 and J is TRBJ1-4, with D possibly being TRBD1 (6 bases). Trimming left V 7 bases short and J 8 bases short, with 14 bases between. There are 13 residues in the CDR3. In germline, CDR1 is SNHLY, CDR2 FYNNEI. The CDR3 loop is CASKQGTEEKLFF. CDR3 sequence (DNA): TGTGCCAGCAAACAGGGCACGGAAGAAAAACTGTTTTTT.

This clone has only a few counts. The J gene is TRBJ2-7, the V gene TRBV6-5; no clear D. The CDR3 is 11 amino acids. Per germline, CDR1 MNHEY and CDR2 SVGAGI. Trimming took off 5 bases at V and 7 bases at J, with 9 bases between the two ends. CDR3 residues: CASSPQWEQYF. The CDR3 DNA is TGTGCCAGCAGTCCACAGTGGGAGCAGTACTTC.

This chain connects TRBV3-1 (or the pseudogene TRBV3-2) to TRBJ2-7, with 9 bases aligning to TRBD2. Germline V lookup: CDR1 LGHDT, CDR2 YNNKEL (reference sequence). The CDR3 runs 14 residues. V shed 3 bases and J 5 bases; nucleotides not matched to a gene: 5. The CDR3 sequence is CASSQAGGPNEQYF. Written as DNA, the CDR3 is TGTGCCAGCAGCCAGGCGGGAGGGCCCAACGAGCAGTACTTC.

The chain has TRBV5-8 and TRBJ2-7; the D is unclear. The germline V and J ends were trimmed by 1 base and 0 bases, with 8 bases remaining between them. The CDR3 is 14 amino acids. The germline V gene encodes CDR1 SGHTS and CDR2 YDEGEE. CDR3 sequence reads: CASSLIGSSYEQYF. The CDR3, as DNA: TGTGCCAGCAGCTTGATTGGCAGCTCCTACGAGCAGTACTTC.

In regard to this clone: The same CDR3 can be traced to other DNA sequences in this sample. The rearrangement links TRBV18 to TRBJ1-2; 7 bases agree with TRBD1. The CDR3 is 13 amino acids. With 6 bases clipped from V and 2 bases from J, the junction kept 3 bases outside the gene matches. Germline CDR1 reads KGHSH; CDR2 reads LQKENI. The CDR3 region has the DNA TGTGCCAGCTCGTCGGGACAGAACTATGGCTACACCTTC. Residues: CASSSGQNYGYTF.

The chain uses TRBV7-9 and TRBJ2-2; tentatively, D is TRBD1 (6 bases). The germline V gene has CDR1 SEHNR and CDR2 FQNEAQ (reference sequence). Trimming removed 3 bases from V and 5 bases from J, with 10 bases in between. The CDR3 has 14 residues. Here the CDR3 DNA reads TGTGCCAGCAGCTTGGGCAGGGGTACCGGGGAGCTGTTTTTT. This sequence encodes CASSLGRGTGELFF.

The gene calls are TRBV30 and TRBJ1-6; TRBD1 aligns across 9 bases. Trimming cost V 5 bases and J 7 bases; bases outside gene matches: 6. The CDR3 has 14 residues. In germline, CDR1 is GTSNPN, CDR2 SVGIG (reference sequence). The CDR3 loop is CAWETGTGNSPLHF. CDR3 nucleotides: TGTGCCTGGGAAACCGGGACAGGGAATTCACCCCTCCACTTT.

On this clone: The junction and the germline gene differ at one end; a read error may be behind it. The J gene is TRBJ2-1, the V gene TRBV5-1, with 11 bases aligning to TRBD2. Germline CDR1 reads SGHRS; CDR2 reads YFSETQ. The CDR3 is made up of 15 amino acids. CDR3 loop: CASSLGLAGQNGQFF. The CDR3 DNA follows: TGCGCCAGCAGCTTGGGACTAGCGGGGCAGAATGGGCAGTTCTTC.

The chain couples TRBV11-2 to TRBJ2-7, with a tentative D call TRBD2 (6 bases). This CDR3 region has 15 residues. Trimming took off 0 bases at V and 6 bases at J, with 15 bases between the two ends. CDR1 is SGHAT, CDR2 FQNNGV, per germline. CDR3 sequence reads: CASSLDPRGLGEQYF. CDR3 nucleotides: TGTGCCAGCAGCTTAGATCCCCGGGGGTTGGGCGAGCAGTACTTC.

The chain combines TRBV3-1 (or the pseudogene TRBV3-2) with TRBJ1-1; weak D call: TRBD1 (5 bases). V was cut by 3 bases and J by 8 bases, with 10 bases left in between. Germline CDR1 is LGHDT and CDR2 is YNNKEL (reference sequence). The CDR3 is made up of 12 amino acids. CDR3 protein: CASSQGPGEAFF. The CDR3 region has the DNA TGTGCCAGCAGCCAGGGGCCCGGAGAAGCTTTCTTT.

The CDR3: CAWSDPRGPSEDEQYF. CDR3 coding DNA: TGTGCCTGGAGTGACCCGAGGGGGCCGAGTGAGGACGAGCAGTACTTC. The chain is built from TRBV30 and TRBJ2-7, with 7 bases identical to TRBD1. The CDR3 runs to 16 residues. Trimming removed 1 base from V and 5 bases from J; junction bases left unmatched: 14. In germline, CDR1 is GTSNPN, CDR2 SVGIG (reference sequence).

This clone came up once. V gene TRBV10-3 combines with J gene TRBJ2-2; weak D call: TRBD1 (5 bases). Germline CDR1 is ENHRY and CDR2 is SYGVKD. The CDR3 contains 14 residues. Trimming took 0 bases from V and 5 from J, leaving 7 bases between them. CDR3 loop: CAISESQGTGELFF. The CDR3 DNA reads TGTGCCATCAGTGAGTCGCAGGGTACCGGGGAGCTGTTTTTT.

This clone was seen a handful of times. The chain is built from TRBV29-1 and TRBJ1-1; a weak D match, TRBD1 (5 bases). The CDR3 runs 13 residues. Per germline, CDR1 SQVTM and CDR2 ANQGSEA. Between the trimmed V and J ends, which lost 4 bases and 2 bases, there was a span of 11 bases. Here the CDR3 reads CSVVRGSNTEAFF. The CDR3 coding sequence is TGCAGCGTTGTACGGGGGTCTAACACTGAAGCTTTCTTT.

The chain combines TRBV29-1 with TRBJ1-3, with no clear D. V was cut by 4 bases and J by 3 bases, with 10 bases left in between. Germline CDR1 SQVTM, CDR2 ANQGSEA. The CDR3 is 13 residues long. The CDR3 reads CSVVSGFGNTIYF. In DNA form, the CDR3 reads TGCAGCGTTGTGTCGGGATTTGGAAACACCATATATTTT. Based on the CDR3 plus reference TRBV29-1 and TRBJ1-3, the full variable domain is SAVISQKPSRDICQRGTSLTIQCQVDSQVTMMFWYRQQPGQSLTLIATANQGSEATYESGFVIDKFPISRPNLTFSTLTVSNMSPEDSSIYLCSVVSGFGNTIYFGEGSWLTVV.